These 6 T cell receptor beta chains were sequenced from one sample in a study of blood T cell repertoires in COVID-19. Sequencing was performed with immunoSEQ multiplex PCR; in TCRdb, only in-frame clones are kept and a portion is missing. The sample holds 150,000 to 180,000 clones; about three quarters are singletons and the top ten take 1.5% to 2%. The source material was peripheral blood. These receptors were collected from a man older than 75 with acute or convalescent COVID-19.

The CDR3 DNA reads as TGTGCCAGCAGCCCCCCCGGCAGGAATCAGCCCCAGCATTTT. It codes for CASSPPGRNQPQHF. This chain links TRBV3-1 (or the pseudogene TRBV3-2) with TRBJ1-5; D gene ambiguous. Germline V gene lookup returns CDR1 LGHDT and CDR2 YNNKEL (reference sequence). The CDR3 totals 14 residues. Trimming took off 4 bases at V and 4 bases at J, with 11 bases between the two ends.

The rearrangement joins TRBV28 to TRBJ2-2; TRBD2 matches at 8 bases. This CDR3 region has 14 residues. Trimming removed 6 bases from V and 6 bases from J; junction bases left unmatched: 6. The germline gives CDR1 MDHEN, CDR2 SYDVKM. In DNA form, the CDR3 reads TGTGCCAGCAGCAAGGCGGGACTAGCCGGGGAGCTGTTTTTT. This translates into CASSKAGLAGELFF.

The genes are TRBV3-1 (or the pseudogene TRBV3-2) and TRBJ1-5; 9 bases align to TRBD1. CDR1 is LGHDT, CDR2 YNNKEL, per germline (reference sequence). The CDR3 is 15 amino acids. Trimming cost V 1 base and J 7 bases; bases outside gene matches: 5. CDR3 coding DNA: TGTGCCAGCAGCCAAGGGACAGGGGTGAGGCAGCCCCAGCATTTT. The encoded protein is CASSQGTGVRQPQHF.

The CDR3 protein is CASSDTGGANTGELFF. The CDR3 DNA sequence: TGTGCCAGCAGTGATACAGGTGGAGCGAACACCGGGGAGCTGTTTTTT. The rearrangement uses TRBV6-1 and TRBJ2-2, with TRBD1 as a possible D gene (5 bases). Trimming removed 3 bases from V and 0 bases from J, with 11 bases in between. Germline CDR1 MNHNS, CDR2 SASEGT. CDR3 length: 16 amino acids.

This clone was detected only once. The CDR3 sequence: CASSTLGQGAFPEAFF. The CDR3, as DNA: TGTGCCAGCTCAACGCTAGGACAGGGGGCATTCCCTGAAGCTTTCTTT. The chain recombines TRBV18 with TRBJ1-1; 11 bases map to TRBD1. CDR3 length equals 16 residues. J lost 6 bases, V lost 5 bases, and 11 bases had no gene match. Germline-derived CDR1 and CDR2 are KGHSH and LQKENI.

The genes are TRBV5-8 and TRBJ1-1; no clear D gene. CDR3 length equals 14 residues. The germline V gene encodes CDR1 SGHTS and CDR2 YDEGEE. Trimming removed 5 bases from V and 4 bases from J, with 15 bases in between. The CDR3 region is CASSPARVSTEAFF. Here the CDR3 DNA reads TGTGCCAGCAGTCCAGCCCGGGTGAGCACTGAAGCTTTCTTT.